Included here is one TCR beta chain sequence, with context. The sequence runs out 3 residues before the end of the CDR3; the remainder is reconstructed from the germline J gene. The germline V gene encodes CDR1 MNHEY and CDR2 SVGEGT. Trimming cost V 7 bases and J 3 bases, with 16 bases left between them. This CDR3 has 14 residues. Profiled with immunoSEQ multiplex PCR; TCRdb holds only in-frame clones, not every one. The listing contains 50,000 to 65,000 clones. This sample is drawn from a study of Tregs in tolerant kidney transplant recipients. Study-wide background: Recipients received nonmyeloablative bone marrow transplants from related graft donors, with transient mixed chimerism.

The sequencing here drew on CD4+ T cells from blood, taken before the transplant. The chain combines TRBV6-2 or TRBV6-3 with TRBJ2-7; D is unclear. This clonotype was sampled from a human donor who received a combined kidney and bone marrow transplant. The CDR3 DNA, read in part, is TGTGCCAGCATGCCGACGATCCTAGACTACGAG. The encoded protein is CASMPTILDYE. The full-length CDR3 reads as CASMPTILDYEQYF.